These 14 T cell receptor beta chains were sequenced from one sample in a study of blood T cells in healthy people across ages. A second PCR, run for roughly 7 to 11 cycles, used a sample-barcoded 5' primer plus a J-beta primer mix. TCRdb used MiXCR to reprocess the 5' RACE reads, holding one entry per CDR3 protein. The sample carries around 780,000 distinct CDR3 sequences, under 30% recorded once. The sample also formed part of further work on T cells of mothers and their children.

Sequenced: blood. The receptor set was obtained from a boy younger than 18 in good health.

The chain recombines TRBV3-1 with TRBJ2-4; D might be TRBD2 (6 bases). CDR1 and CDR2 (germline): LGHDT, YNNKEL (reference sequence). Trimming took off 1 base at V and 3 bases at J, with 13 bases between the two ends. The CDR3 is 16 amino acids. CDR3 region: CASSQVGRDLKNIQYF. The CDR3 DNA reads as TGTGCCAGCAGCCAAGTGGGGCGGGACCTCAAAAACATTCAGTACTTC.

This sequence joins TRBV4-2 and TRBJ2-1; either TRBD1 or TRBD2 may supply D (6 bases each). The CDR3 covers 15 residues. V was shortened by 4 bases and J by 6 bases, with 16 bases between the two germline ends. Germline loops: CDR1 LGHNA, CDR2 YNFKEQ. This CDR3 reads CASSPLGGYGNEQFF. In DNA form, the CDR3 reads TGTGCCAGCAGCCCTTTAGGGGGGTACGGCAATGAGCAGTTCTTC.

V is TRBV5-1 and J is TRBJ2-5; 9 nucleotides match TRBD2. Germline V gene lookup returns CDR1 SGHRS and CDR2 YFSETQ. This CDR3 comprises 15 residues. J was trimmed by 8 bases and V by 3 bases; bases with no gene match: 11. DNA for the CDR3: TGCGCCAGCAGCTCCACCGGGACTAGCTTGGAAACCCAGTACTTC. Protein product: CASSSTGTSLETQYF.

In its sample, this clonotype was seen many times. The V call is TRBV29-1, the J call TRBJ1-2; 8 positions match TRBD1. CDR1 SQVTM and CDR2 ANQGSEA come from the germline V gene. This CDR3 comprises 11 residues. V trimming: 6 bases; J trimming: 3 bases; junction bases outside the gene matches: 0. CDR3 sequence reads: CSVGQDYGYTF. CDR3 sequence (DNA): TGCAGCGTGGGACAGGACTATGGCTACACCTTC.

V usage is TRBV3-1 and J usage is TRBJ2-5; D unresolved. The DNA end is a closer match to TRBJ2-7, so the J assignment may be wrong. Germline values: CDR1 LGHDT, CDR2 YNNKEL (reference sequence). There are 14 residues in the CDR3. The CDR3 reads CASSQDAIIYEQYF. The CDR3 DNA reads as TGTGCCAGCAGCCAAGATGCCATTATCTACGAGCAGTACTTC.

This clonotype has just one count. The chain joins TRBV11-2 to TRBJ2-5; 8 nucleotides line up with TRBD1. The J call is in doubt because the DNA end fits TRBJ2-7 better. This CDR3 has 15 residues. From germline, CDR1 is SGHAT and CDR2 FQNNGV. CDR3: CASSSGGLLSYEQYF. DNA of the CDR3: TGTGCCAGCAGCTCAGGGGGCCTCCTCTCCTACGAGCAGTACTTC.

This sequence joins TRBV3-1 and TRBJ2-1; 9 nucleotides match TRBD2. The J segment lost 4 bases and the V segment lost 5 bases, leaving 12 bases of the junction unmatched. The CDR3 spans 17 residues. The germline V gene encodes CDR1 LGHDT and CDR2 YNNKEL (reference sequence). CDR3 residues: CASSSGGGARGYNEQFF. DNA for the CDR3: TGTGCCAGCAGCTCGGGCGGGGGGGCACGAGGATACAATGAGCAGTTCTTC.

As for this clonotype: An end of the junction differs from the germline gene, which may be a read error. The chain uses TRBV27 and TRBJ1-3; no firm D call. This CDR3 is built from 14 residues. Germline assignment: CDR1 MNHEY and CDR2 SMNVEV (reference sequence). The CDR3 spells CASSLSRSGNIIYF. The CDR3 DNA follows: TGTGCCAGCAGTTTAAGCCGCTCTGGAAACATCATATATTTT.

The chain recombines TRBV12-3 or TRBV12-4 with TRBJ2-7, with D tentatively TRBD1 (6 bases). The length of the CDR3 is 15 residues. Trimming cost V 6 bases and J 4 bases, with 19 bases left between them. The CDR3: CASRPGAGERYEQYF. CDR3 DNA sequence: TGTGCCAGCAGGCCCGGGGCAGGGGAAAGGTACGAGCAGTACTTC.

Notes on this clonotype: A junction boundary mismatches the germline segment, possibly from a read error. The chain links TRBV27 to TRBJ2-7, with unresolved D. Germline CDR1 MNHEY, CDR2 SMNVEV (reference sequence). This CDR3 spans 13 amino acids. The CDR3 loop is CASTYPDGYERYF. CDR3 nucleotides: TGTGCCAGCACCTATCCCGATGGCTACGAGCGGTACTTC.

This clonotype is a singleton in its sample. At one end, the junction sequence differs from germline, possibly due to a read error. V is TRBV6-6 and J is TRBJ2-3; TRBD1 agrees at 8 bases. CDR1 is MNHNY, CDR2 SVGAGI, per germline (reference sequence). The CDR3 loop spans 15 amino acids. The chain's CDR3 is CASTLRDRRTDTQYF. The CDR3 coding sequence is TGTGCCAGCACTCTACGGGACAGGCGCACAGATACGCAGTATTTC.

This clonotype was detected a few times. J is TRBJ2-5 and V is TRBV20-1; 12 nucleotides match TRBD2. The germline gives CDR1 DFQATT, CDR2 SNEGSKA (reference sequence). V trimming: 4 bases; J trimming: 2 bases; junction bases outside the gene matches: 5. This CDR3 spans 15 amino acids. CDR3 loop: CSAKPGLAGQETQYF. The CDR3 region has the DNA TGCAGTGCTAAGCCGGGACTAGCGGGTCAAGAGACCCAGTACTTC.

This clonotype appeared a few times. This rearrangement joins TRBV28 to TRBJ2-5; D is uncertain. The J call could be wrong; TRBJ2-7 is a better fit for the DNA end. The length of the CDR3 is 16 residues. Per the germline V gene, CDR1 is MDHEN and CDR2 is SYDVKM. The CDR3: CASSLVAARSGYEQYF. For the CDR3, the DNA is TGTGCCAGCAGTTTAGTCGCGGCTCGTAGTGGGTACGAGCAGTACTTC.

The chain carries TRBV2 and TRBJ2-2; weak D call: TRBD1 (5 bases). Trimming stripped 7 bases from V and 5 bases from J, with 14 bases between. CDR1 SNHLY and CDR2 FYNNEI come from the germline V gene. There are 14 residues in the CDR3. The CDR3 loop reads CASNPQGFTGELFF. Written as DNA, the CDR3 is TGTGCCAGCAACCCCCAGGGTTTTACCGGGGAGCTGTTTTTT.